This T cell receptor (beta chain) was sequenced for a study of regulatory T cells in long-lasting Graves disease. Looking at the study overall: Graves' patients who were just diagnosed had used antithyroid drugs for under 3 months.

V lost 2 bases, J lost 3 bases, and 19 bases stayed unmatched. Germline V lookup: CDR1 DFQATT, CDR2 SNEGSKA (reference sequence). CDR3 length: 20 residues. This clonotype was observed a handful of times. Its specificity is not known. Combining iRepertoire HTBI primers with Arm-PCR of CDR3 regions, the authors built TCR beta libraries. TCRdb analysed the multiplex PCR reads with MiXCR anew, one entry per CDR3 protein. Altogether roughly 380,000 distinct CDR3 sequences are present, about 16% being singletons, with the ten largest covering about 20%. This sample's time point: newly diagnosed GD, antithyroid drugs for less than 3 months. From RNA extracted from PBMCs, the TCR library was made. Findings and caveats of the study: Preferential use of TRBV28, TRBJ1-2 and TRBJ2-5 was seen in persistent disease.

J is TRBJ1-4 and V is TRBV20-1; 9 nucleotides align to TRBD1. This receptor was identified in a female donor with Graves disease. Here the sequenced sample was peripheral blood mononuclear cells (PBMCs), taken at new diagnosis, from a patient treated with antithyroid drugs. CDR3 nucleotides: TGCAGTGCTAGACCCACCATCCTACCGGGACAGGGTCATCCTAATGAAAAACTGTTTTTT. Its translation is CSARPTILPGQGHPNEKLFF.